Listed below are T cell receptor beta chains from one sample, sequenced in a study of cytotoxic CD8 clonotypes in ibrutinib-treated CLL. Sequencing was performed with immunoSEQ multiplex PCR; in TCRdb, only in-frame clones are kept and a portion is missing. There are around 26,000 clones in the sample; roughly 85% occur only once, and roughly 8% lies in the top ten. Specimen: PBMCs, collected after 24 months of ibrutinib treatment. Every receptor here comes from a human donor with chronic lymphocytic leukemia. Both conserved end residues are part of each CDR3. The order of the fields is CDR3 protein, CDR3 DNA, D gene, J gene, clone size, V gene. The D gene is left open where the match is weak. Clone size is given for some rows only: seen once, a few or many times, or a class if the clone is expanded.

CDR3aa: CASRLKGAYNEQFF
CDR3nt: TGTGCCAGCAGACTAAAGGGAGCGTACAATGAGCAGTTCTTC
d_gene: .
j_gene: TRBJ2-1
abundance: once
v_gene: TRBV7-9

CDR3aa: CASSSPGLDLDEQFF
CDR3nt: TGTGCCAGCAGTTCCCCGGGACTAGATTTAGATGAGCAGTTCTTC
d_gene: TRBD2
j_gene: TRBJ2-1
abundance: .
v_gene: TRBV6-5

CDR3aa: CASSVGLVYNEQFF
CDR3nt: TGTGCCAGCAGTGTAGGACTAGTCTACAATGAGCAGTTCTTC
d_gene: TRBD2
j_gene: TRBJ2-1
abundance: .
v_gene: TRBV2

CDR3aa: CASSLTGNTEAFF
CDR3nt: TGTGCCAGCAGCTTGACAGGGAACACTGAAGCTTTCTTT
d_gene: .
j_gene: TRBJ1-1
abundance: .
v_gene: TRBV7-6

CDR3aa: CASAPRTMPGQSQETQYF
CDR3nt: TGTGCCAGTGCTCCCAGAACCATGCCCGGTCAGTCGCAAGAGACCCAGTACTTC
d_gene: .
j_gene: TRBJ2-5
abundance: .
v_gene: TRBV19

CDR3aa: CSVGGLKSSYEQYF
CDR3nt: TGCAGCGTTGGGGGACTGAAGAGCTCCTACGAGCAGTACTTC
d_gene: .
j_gene: TRBJ2-7
abundance: .
v_gene: TRBV29-1

CDR3aa: CASTPGTWTSDTQYF
CDR3nt: TGTGCCAGCACCCCCGGGACTTGGACCTCAGATACGCAGTATTTT
d_gene: .
j_gene: TRBJ2-3
abundance: .
v_gene: TRBV18

CDR3aa: CASSESRAQYF
CDR3nt: TGTGCCAGCAGTGAAAGTCGGGCTCAGTACTTC
d_gene: .
j_gene: TRBJ2-7
abundance: .
v_gene: TRBV6-1

CDR3aa: CASSEDSVGDTQYF
CDR3nt: TGTGCCAGCTCGGAAGACAGTGTCGGCGATACGCAGTATTTT
d_gene: .
j_gene: TRBJ2-3
abundance: .
v_gene: TRBV18

CDR3aa: CASSPRPAPTDTQYF
CDR3nt: TGTGCCAGCTCACCACGGCCCGCCCCCACAGATACGCAGTATTTT
d_gene: .
j_gene: TRBJ2-3
abundance: .
v_gene: TRBV18

CDR3aa: CAISKGQGPPEAFF
CDR3nt: TGTGCCATCAGTAAGGGACAGGGACCTCCTGAAGCTTTCTTT
d_gene: TRBD1
j_gene: TRBJ1-1
abundance: .
v_gene: TRBV10-3

CDR3aa: CASSSGTPPSYEQYF
CDR3nt: TGTGCCAGCAGTTCCGGGACTCCACCCTCTTACGAGCAGTACTTC
d_gene: .
j_gene: TRBJ2-7
abundance: .
v_gene: TRBV13

CDR3aa: CASSLGLRQPQHF
CDR3nt: TGTGCCAGTAGTTTGGGCCTCAGGCAGCCCCAGCATTTT
d_gene: .
j_gene: TRBJ1-5
abundance: .
v_gene: TRBV19

CDR3aa: CASSPSGQSYEQYF
CDR3nt: TGTGCCAGCTCACCCTCGGGACAGTCCTACGAGCAGTACTTC
d_gene: TRBD1
j_gene: TRBJ2-7
abundance: .
v_gene: TRBV18

CDR3aa: CASSYSTRGTYEQYF
CDR3nt: TGTGCCAGCAGTTACTCGACGAGGGGAACCTACGAGCAGTACTTC
d_gene: .
j_gene: TRBJ2-7
abundance: once
v_gene: TRBV6-5

CDR3aa: CASSLGDNYEQYF
CDR3nt: TGTGCCAGCAGCCTTGGGGATAACTACGAGCAGTACTTC
d_gene: .
j_gene: TRBJ2-7
abundance: .
v_gene: TRBV7-3

CDR3aa: CASSYSTGFVYEQYF
CDR3nt: TGTGCCAGCAGTTACTCGACTGGGTTTGTCTACGAGCAGTACTTC
d_gene: .
j_gene: TRBJ2-7
abundance: .
v_gene: TRBV6-5

CDR3aa: CASSERRIQNNEQFF
CDR3nt: TGTGCCAGCAGTGAAAGGCGTATACAAAACAATGAGCAGTTCTTC
d_gene: .
j_gene: TRBJ2-1
abundance: .
v_gene: TRBV6-1

CDR3aa: CASSYGETDTQYF
CDR3nt: TGTGCCAGCAGTTATGGAGAGACAGATACGCAGTATTTT
d_gene: .
j_gene: TRBJ2-3
abundance: .
v_gene: TRBV6-5

CDR3aa: CASSPRTSGGAGDTQYF
CDR3nt: TGTGCCAGCAGCCCCCGGACTAGCGGGGGCGCAGGGGATACGCAGTATTTT
d_gene: TRBD2
j_gene: TRBJ2-3
abundance: once
v_gene: TRBV9

CDR3aa: CASSLYGFVGVSHVGSPLHF
CDR3nt: TGTGCCAGCAGTTTATATGGTTTTGTGGGAGTTTCCCACGTAGGTTCACCCCTCCACTTT
d_gene: .
j_gene: TRBJ1-6
abundance: .
v_gene: TRBV27

CDR3aa: CASSLSGQYNSPLHF
CDR3nt: TGCGCCAGCAGCTTATCCGGACAGTATAATTCACCCCTCCACTTT
d_gene: .
j_gene: TRBJ1-6
abundance: .
v_gene: TRBV5-1

CDR3aa: CASSPRTQTGYTDTQYF
CDR3nt: TGTGCCAGCAGCCCGAGGACCCAGACAGGTTACACAGATACGCAGTATTTT
d_gene: .
j_gene: TRBJ2-3
abundance: .
v_gene: TRBV9

CDR3aa: CASRAGGGYEQYF
CDR3nt: TGTGCCAGCAGAGCGGGGGGAGGGTACGAGCAGTACTTC
d_gene: TRBD2
j_gene: TRBJ2-7
abundance: .
v_gene: TRBV27

CDR3aa: CASSSGQGIDTGELFF
CDR3nt: TGTGCCAGCAGTTCCGGACAGGGGATTGACACCGGGGAGCTGTTTTTT
d_gene: TRBD1
j_gene: TRBJ2-2
abundance: .
v_gene: TRBV28

CDR3aa: CASSLGTEQNYGYTF
CDR3nt: TGCGCCAGCAGTTTGGGGACGGAGCAAAACTATGGCTACACCTTC
d_gene: .
j_gene: TRBJ1-2
abundance: .
v_gene: TRBV5-1

CDR3aa: CASSFWGPSLDGYTF
CDR3nt: TGTGCCAGCAGCTTCTGGGGCCCCAGTCTCGATGGCTACACCTTC
d_gene: .
j_gene: TRBJ1-2
abundance: few
v_gene: TRBV5-4

CDR3aa: CASSLFGIAGDTGELFF
CDR3nt: TGTGCCAGCAGCTTATTCGGTATAGCGGGGGACACCGGGGAGCTGTTTTTT
d_gene: TRBD2
j_gene: TRBJ2-2
abundance: .
v_gene: TRBV7-3

CDR3aa: CASSIGQGSYEQYF
CDR3nt: TGTGCCAGTAGTATAGGACAGGGATCCTACGAGCAGTACTTC
d_gene: TRBD1
j_gene: TRBJ2-7
abundance: .
v_gene: TRBV19

CDR3aa: CATRRVKGGWGYTF
CDR3nt: TGTGCCACCAGGAGGGTCAAAGGAGGGTGGGGCTACACCTTC
d_gene: .
j_gene: TRBJ1-2
abundance: .
v_gene: TRBV15

CDR3aa: CASSQDLSGRLLQETQYF
CDR3nt: TGCGCCAGCAGCCAAGATCTTTCCGGGAGGTTGTTACAAGAGACCCAGTACTTC
d_gene: TRBD2
j_gene: TRBJ2-5
abundance: .
v_gene: TRBV4-1

CDR3aa: CASSPGLAGGFDEQFF
CDR3nt: TGTGCCAGCTCACCCGGACTAGCGGGGGGTTTCGATGAGCAGTTCTTC
d_gene: TRBD2
j_gene: TRBJ2-1
abundance: .
v_gene: TRBV18

CDR3aa: CASSFLGRQGAEAFF
CDR3nt: TGTGCCAGCAGCTTCCTCGGCCGTCAAGGCGCTGAAGCTTTCTTT
d_gene: .
j_gene: TRBJ1-1
abundance: .
v_gene: TRBV5-5

CDR3aa: CASSQDRGASKNIQYF
CDR3nt: TGTGCCAGCAGCCAAGACCGGGGGGCCTCCAAAAACATTCAGTACTTC
d_gene: .
j_gene: TRBJ2-4
abundance: few
v_gene: TRBV14

CDR3aa: CASSEGGARSQPQHF
CDR3nt: TGTGCCAGCAGCGAAGGGGGGGCACGGAGTCAGCCCCAGCATTTT
d_gene: .
j_gene: TRBJ1-5
abundance: .
v_gene: TRBV7-6

CDR3aa: CASSLVGVEDTGELFF
CDR3nt: TGCGCCAGCAGCTTGGTAGGGGTAGAGGACACCGGGGAGCTGTTTTTT
d_gene: .
j_gene: TRBJ2-2
abundance: once
v_gene: TRBV5-1

CDR3aa: CASSQTSDGGPWRVTQYF
CDR3nt: TGTGCCAGCAGCCAGACCTCGGACGGGGGGCCTTGGAGGGTAACGCAGTATTTT
d_gene: .
j_gene: TRBJ2-3
abundance: .
v_gene: TRBV27

CDR3aa: CSVGEGYNQPQHF
CDR3nt: TGCAGCGTTGGGGAGGGGTACAATCAGCCCCAGCATTTT
d_gene: .
j_gene: TRBJ1-5
abundance: .
v_gene: TRBV29-1

CDR3aa: CASSLAVTYNSPLHF
CDR3nt: TGTGCCAGCAGCTTAGCTGTAACCTATAATTCACCCCTCCACTTT
d_gene: .
j_gene: TRBJ1-6
abundance: .
v_gene: TRBV7-8

CDR3aa: CASSLSQRRTYNEQFF
CDR3nt: TGTGCCAGCAGTTTGTCCCAGCGCCGAACCTACAATGAGCAGTTCTTC
d_gene: .
j_gene: TRBJ2-1
abundance: .
v_gene: TRBV27

CDR3aa: CASSYRQGRNNEQFF
CDR3nt: TGTGCCAGCAGTTACCGCCAGGGCAGGAACAATGAGCAGTTCTTC
d_gene: .
j_gene: TRBJ2-1
abundance: .
v_gene: TRBV6-5

CDR3aa: CASSLDRVTGNTIYF
CDR3nt: TGTGCCAGCAGTTTGGATAGGGTAACTGGAAACACCATATATTTT
d_gene: .
j_gene: TRBJ1-3
abundance: .
v_gene: TRBV28

CDR3aa: CASREPNTGELFF
CDR3nt: TGTGCCAGCAGGGAACCGAACACCGGGGAGCTGTTTTTT
d_gene: .
j_gene: TRBJ2-2
abundance: .
v_gene: TRBV6-5

CDR3aa: CASSFIETYEQYF
CDR3nt: TGTGCCAGCAGCTTCATCGAAACCTACGAGCAGTACTTC
d_gene: .
j_gene: TRBJ2-7
abundance: .
v_gene: TRBV11-2